This T cell receptor (beta chain) comes out of a study of blood T cells in healthy people across ages. CDR3 length equals 20 residues. Trimming took 4 bases from V and 4 from J; bases not matched to a gene: 20. Germline V lookup: CDR1 LGHNA, CDR2 YNFKEQ. On this clonotype itself: Its specificity is unknown.

Whole-study results and caveats: The study could not conclusively compare naive and antigen-experienced cells, given its unsorted PBMCs.

A sample-barcoded 5' primer and a J-beta primer mix were used in a second PCR of roughly 7 to 11 cycles. TCRdb re-derived calls from the 5' RACE reads in MiXCR, one entry per CDR3 protein. The sample records around 650,000 distinct CDR3 sequences, around 43% being singletons. Samples each had at least 5.5 micrograms of total RNA extracted. The receptor comes from a man older than 75 in good health. Sequenced input: blood. This chain links TRBV4-2 with TRBJ2-5; 11 bases map to TRBD2. The CDR3: CASSLLDRGLAGGGPETQYF. CDR3 sequence (DNA): TGTGCCAGCAGCCTCTTGGACCGTGGGCTAGCGGGAGGAGGTCCAGAGACCCAGTACTTC.